The 3 T cell receptor beta chains listed next were all sequenced from one sample in a study of PD-L1 blockade in urothelial cancer. Assay: immunoSEQ multiplex PCR; the TCRdb copy retains only in-frame clones and omits some. The table lists around 120,000 clones, around 89% of them singletons. Indicated time point: peripheral blood 6 weeks after treatment start. This sample comprised PBMCs, obtained around atezolizumab (anti-PD-L1) treatment. Receptor source: a man in his 60s with urothelial cancer.

This clone was detected only once. The rearrangement joins TRBV11-3 to TRBJ2-2; 7 nucleotides agree with TRBD2. There are 14 residues in the CDR3. Germline assignment: CDR1 SGHNT and CDR2 YENEEA. V trimming: 8 bases; J trimming: 4 bases; junction bases outside the gene matches: 7. The chain's CDR3 is CASRRGGTTGELFF. The CDR3 DNA follows: TGTGCCAGCCGACGCGGGGGAACCACCGGGGAGCTGTTTTTT.

CDR3 in DNA: TGTGCCAGCACAACCAGGACGGGGGGTGGAGGCTACACCTTC. Protein sequence: CASTTRTGGGGYTF. This chain links TRBV2 with TRBJ1-2, with D possibly matching TRBD1 (5 bases). V was shortened by 7 bases and J by 8 bases, with 20 bases between the two germline ends. Germline CDR1 is SNHLY and CDR2 is FYNNEI. This CDR3 comprises 14 residues.

The chain couples TRBV30 to TRBJ1-1; possible D gene TRBD1, 5 bases. Germline V gene sequence: CDR1 GTSNPN, CDR2 SVGIG (reference sequence). V was shortened by 3 bases and J by 2 bases, with 10 bases between the two germline ends. This CDR3 region has 13 residues. The CDR3 region is CAWRGHRNTEAFF. The CDR3 coding sequence is TGTGCCTGGAGGGGGCATCGCAACACTGAAGCTTTCTTT.